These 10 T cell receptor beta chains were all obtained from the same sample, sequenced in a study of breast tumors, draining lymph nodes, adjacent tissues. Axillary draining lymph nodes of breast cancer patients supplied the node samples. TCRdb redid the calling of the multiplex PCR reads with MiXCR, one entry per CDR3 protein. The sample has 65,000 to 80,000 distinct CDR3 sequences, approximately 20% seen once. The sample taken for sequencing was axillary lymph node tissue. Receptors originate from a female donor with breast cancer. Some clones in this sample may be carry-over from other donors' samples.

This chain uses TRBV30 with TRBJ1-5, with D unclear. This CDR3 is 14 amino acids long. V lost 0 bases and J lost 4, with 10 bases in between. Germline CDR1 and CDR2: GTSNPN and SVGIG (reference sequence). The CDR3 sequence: CAWSVQSGNQPQHF. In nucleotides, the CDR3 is TGTGCCTGGAGTGTACAGAGTGGTAATCAGCCCCAGCATTTT.

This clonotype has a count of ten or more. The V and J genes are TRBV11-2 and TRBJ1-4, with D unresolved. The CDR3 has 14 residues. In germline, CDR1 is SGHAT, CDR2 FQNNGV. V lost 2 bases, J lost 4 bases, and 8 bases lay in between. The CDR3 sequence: CASSLTRFNEKLFF. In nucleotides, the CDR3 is TGTGCCAGCAGCTTAACCAGATTTAATGAAAAACTGTTTTTT.

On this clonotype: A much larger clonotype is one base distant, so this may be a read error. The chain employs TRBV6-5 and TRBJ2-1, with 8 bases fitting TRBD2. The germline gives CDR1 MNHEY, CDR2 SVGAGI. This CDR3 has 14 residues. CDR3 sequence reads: CASRGSGIPNEQLF. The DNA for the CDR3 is TGTGCCAGCAGGGGTAGCGGGATCCCCAATGAGCAGCTCTTC.

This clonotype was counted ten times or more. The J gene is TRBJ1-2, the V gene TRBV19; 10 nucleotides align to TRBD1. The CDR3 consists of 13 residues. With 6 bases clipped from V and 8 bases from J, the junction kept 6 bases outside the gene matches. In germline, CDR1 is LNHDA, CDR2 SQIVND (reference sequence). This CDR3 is CASRGQGMVGYTF. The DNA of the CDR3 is TGTGCCAGTAGGGGACAGGGGATGGTCGGCTACACCTTC.

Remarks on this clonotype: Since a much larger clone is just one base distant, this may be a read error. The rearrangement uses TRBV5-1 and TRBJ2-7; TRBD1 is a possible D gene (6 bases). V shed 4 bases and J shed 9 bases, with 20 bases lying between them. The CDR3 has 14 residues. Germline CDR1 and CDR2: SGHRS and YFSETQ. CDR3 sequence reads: CASSDRYRAVGQYF. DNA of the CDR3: TGCGCCAGCAGCGATCGATACAGGGCTGTCGGGCAGTACTTC.

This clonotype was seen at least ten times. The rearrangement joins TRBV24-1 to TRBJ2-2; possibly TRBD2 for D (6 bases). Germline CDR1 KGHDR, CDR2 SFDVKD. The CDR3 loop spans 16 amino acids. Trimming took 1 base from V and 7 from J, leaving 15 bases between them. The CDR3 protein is CATSDFSLRDNGELFF. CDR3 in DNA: TGTGCCACCAGTGATTTTTCTTTGCGGGATAACGGGGAGCTGTTTTTT.

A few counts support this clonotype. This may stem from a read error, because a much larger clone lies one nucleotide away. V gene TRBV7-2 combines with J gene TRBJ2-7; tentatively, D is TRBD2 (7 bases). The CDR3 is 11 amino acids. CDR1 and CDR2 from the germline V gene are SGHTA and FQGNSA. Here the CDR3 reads CASQRGGERYF. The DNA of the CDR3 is TGTGCCAGCCAGCGCGGGGGCGAGCGGTACTTC.

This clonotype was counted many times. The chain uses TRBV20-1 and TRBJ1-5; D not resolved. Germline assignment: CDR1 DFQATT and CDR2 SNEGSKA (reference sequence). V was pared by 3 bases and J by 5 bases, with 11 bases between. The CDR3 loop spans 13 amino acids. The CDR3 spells CSARASGDQPQHF. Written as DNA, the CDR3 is TGCAGTGCTAGGGCATCTGGGGATCAGCCCCAGCATTTT.

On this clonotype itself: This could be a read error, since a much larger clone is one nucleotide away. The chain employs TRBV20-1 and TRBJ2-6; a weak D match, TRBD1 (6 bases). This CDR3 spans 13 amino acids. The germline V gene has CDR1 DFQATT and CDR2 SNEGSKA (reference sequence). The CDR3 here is CSARVTGSNALTF. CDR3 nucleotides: TGCAGTGCTAGAGTGACAGGCTCCAACGCCCTGACTTTC.

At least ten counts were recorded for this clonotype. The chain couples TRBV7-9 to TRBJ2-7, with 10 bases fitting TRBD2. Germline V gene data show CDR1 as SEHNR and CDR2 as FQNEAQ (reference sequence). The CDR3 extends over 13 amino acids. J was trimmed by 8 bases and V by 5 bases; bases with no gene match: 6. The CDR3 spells CASSPGTSDQQYF. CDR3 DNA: TGTGCCAGCAGCCCCGGGACTAGCGACCAGCAGTACTTC.